One and the same sample provided the 24 T cell receptor beta chains below, sequenced in a study of blood T cell repertoires in COVID-19. TCRdb keeps only in-frame clones here, not all; method: immunoSEQ multiplex PCR. The sample has about 140,000 clones; more than 75% are singletons. Sequencing was performed on peripheral blood. The receptors here all came from a human donor in a cohort sampled during active COVID-19.

The chain recombines TRBV28 with TRBJ2-7, with no clear D. Germline CDR1 MDHEN, CDR2 SYDVKM. The germline V and J ends were trimmed by 6 bases and 3 bases, with 15 bases remaining between them. The CDR3 extends over 14 amino acids. The CDR3 loop is CASRPTVPHYEQYF. In DNA, the CDR3 is TGTGCCAGCAGGCCAACGGTCCCCCACTACGAGCAGTACTTC.

The chain couples TRBV4-1 to TRBJ1-5; 7 nucleotides agree with TRBD1. The V segment lost 3 bases and the J segment 5 bases; nucleotides outside the gene matches: 7. CDR3 length: 15 amino acids. CDR1 is MGHRA and CDR2 is YSYEKL in the germline V gene. This chain's CDR3 is CASSQSTGRYQPQHF. Here the CDR3 DNA reads TGCGCCAGCAGCCAGTCGACAGGGCGGTATCAGCCCCAGCATTTT.

The chain combines TRBV27 with TRBJ1-1; D unresolved. CDR1 is MNHEY and CDR2 is SMNVEV in the germline V gene (reference sequence). The CDR3 spans 14 residues. The V end was cut by 5 bases, the J end by 4 bases, with 14 bases between. The CDR3 nucleotides are TGTGCCAGCAGTCAGGTTTTTGAGGGCACTGAAGCTTTCTTT. This codes for CASSQVFEGTEAFF.

This chain uses TRBV19 with TRBJ2-1; 9 positions match TRBD1. Germline values: CDR1 LNHDA, CDR2 SQIVND (reference sequence). The CDR3 is 15 residues long. V trimming: 4 bases; J trimming: 9 bases; junction bases outside the gene matches: 10. The CDR3 is CASSRGATGGGEQFF. The CDR3 DNA reads as TGTGCCAGTAGTAGGGGTGCGACAGGGGGAGGTGAGCAGTTCTTC. Drawing the rest from reference TRBV19 and TRBJ2-1, the complete variable domain is DGGITQSPKYLFRKEGQNVTLSCEQNLNHDAMYWYRQDPGQGLRLIYYSQIVNDFQKGDIAEGYSVSREKKESFPLTVTSAQKNPTAFYLCASSRGATGGGEQFFGPGTRLTVL.

V usage is TRBV20-1 and J usage is TRBJ2-1; 13 bases agree with TRBD2. Germline lookup yields CDR1 DFQATT and CDR2 SNEGSKA (reference sequence). The CDR3 has 15 residues. The V gene end was trimmed by 5 bases and the J gene end by 7 bases; junction bases not matched to a gene: 8. CDR3 in amino acids: CSARGLAGVGNEQFF. CDR3 in DNA: TGCAGTGCTCGTGGACTAGCGGGGGTGGGGAATGAGCAGTTCTTC.

This rearrangement joins TRBV28 to TRBJ1-3; D may be TRBD1 (5 bases). Trimming shortened V by 6 bases and J by 3 bases, and 12 bases separated the two germline ends. CDR3 length: 14 residues. CDR1 MDHEN and CDR2 SYDVKM come from the germline V gene. The CDR3 nucleotides are TGTGCCAGCAGCCCAAGCGGGGGTGGAAACACCATATATTTT. Translating gives CASSPSGGGNTIYF.

This clone came up a few times. This chain links TRBV28 with TRBJ2-3; unclear D gene. The CDR3 length is 13 residues. V lost 2 bases and J lost 4, with 7 bases in between. CDR1 and CDR2 from the germline V gene are MDHEN and SYDVKM. CDR3 DNA sequence: TGTGCCAGCAGTTTAGACGCGGCAGATACGCAGTATTTT. It specifies CASSLDAADTQYF.

The V gene is TRBV5-1, the J gene TRBJ1-5, with 8 bases identical to TRBD1. Per the germline V gene, CDR1 is SGHRS and CDR2 is YFSETQ. Unmatched junction bases numbered 5, after V lost 2 bases and J lost 4 bases. This CDR3 has 15 residues. CDR3 sequence: CASSFAGQVNQPQHF. CDR3 nucleotides: TGCGCCAGCAGCTTTGCGGGACAGGTAAATCAGCCCCAGCATTTT.

The chain combines TRBV29-1 with TRBJ2-7, with a possible D match to TRBD2 (6 bases). The CDR3 length is 16 residues. Per the germline V gene, CDR1 is SQVTM and CDR2 is ANQGSEA. Trimming shortened V by 4 bases and J by 3 bases, and 22 bases separated the two germline ends. CDR3 DNA: TGCAGCGTTGTTTCGCCTGCCGGGGGACGTGGCTACGAGCAGTACTTC. Protein sequence: CSVVSPAGGRGYEQYF.

The rearrangement joins TRBV28 to TRBJ1-2; D ambiguous. Germline loops: CDR1 MDHEN, CDR2 SYDVKM. The ends were cut back, 2 bases at V and 0 bases at J, with 10 bases in the middle. The CDR3 consists of 15 residues. This chain's CDR3 is CASSLVETSNYGYTF. The DNA for the CDR3 is TGTGCCAGCAGTTTAGTGGAGACGTCTAACTATGGCTACACCTTC.

This sequence joins TRBV18 and TRBJ2-1, with TRBD1 matching over 9 bases. The CDR3 extends over 15 amino acids. CDR1 is KGHSH and CDR2 is LQKENI in the germline V gene. The J segment lost 4 bases and the V segment lost 3 bases, leaving 4 bases of the junction unmatched. For the CDR3, the DNA is TGTGCCAGCTCACCCGGGACAGGGCATTACAATGAGCAGTTCTTC. It encodes CASSPGTGHYNEQFF.

This clone showed up just a few times. The rearrangement uses TRBV28 and TRBJ1-5; 11 nucleotides align to TRBD1. Germline V gene data show CDR1 as MDHEN and CDR2 as SYDVKM. The CDR3 is 15 residues long. The junction had 2 bases not matched to a gene; V was cut back by 3 bases and J by 4 bases. CDR3 sequence reads: CASSFGTGGNQPQHF. As DNA, the CDR3 is TGTGCCAGCAGTTTTGGGACAGGGGGGAATCAGCCCCAGCATTTT.

This clone was seen more than once but under ten times. V gene TRBV5-4 combines with J gene TRBJ2-7; D is perhaps TRBD1 (6 bases). The CDR3 totals 13 residues. The V end was cut by 5 bases, the J end by 1 base, with 10 bases between. Germline CDR1 SGHNT, CDR2 YYREEE (reference sequence). CDR3 protein: CASRGHRSYEQYF. The CDR3 DNA reads as TGTGCCAGCAGGGGACACCGTTCCTACGAGCAGTACTTC.

The rearrangement joins TRBV11-2 to TRBJ2-5; the match to TRBD2 covers 10 bases. Germline V gene data show CDR1 as SGHAT and CDR2 as FQNNGV. The CDR3 extends over 17 amino acids. Trimming cost V 2 bases and J 2 bases; bases outside gene matches: 8. For the CDR3, the DNA is TGTGCCAGCAGCTTATATGTTGTAGCGGGGGGACAAGAGACCCAGTACTTC. Residues: CASSLYVVAGGQETQYF.

The chain uses TRBV5-4 and TRBJ1-2; unclear D gene. Trimming removed 7 bases from V and 8 bases from J, with 12 bases in between. This CDR3 has 11 residues. Germline values: CDR1 SGHNT, CDR2 YYREEE (reference sequence). The CDR3 sequence is CASPIPGGYTF. CDR3 DNA: TGTGCCAGCCCAATACCGGGGGGCTACACCTTC. The full variable domain, rest sourced from reference TRBV5-4 and TRBJ1-2, is ETGVTQSPTHLIKTRGQQVTLRCSSQSGHNTVSWYQQALGQGPQFIFQYYREEENGRGNFPPRFSGLQFPNYSSELNVNALELDDSALYLCASPIPGGYTFGSGTRLTVV.

This clone was counted only a few times. This rearrangement joins TRBV3-1 (or the pseudogene TRBV3-2) to TRBJ2-7; 9 nucleotides match TRBD2. Germline values: CDR1 LGHDT, CDR2 YNNKEL (reference sequence). The CDR3 is 14 amino acids. Trimming cost V 3 bases and J 7 bases; bases outside gene matches: 7. For the CDR3, the DNA is TGTGCCAGCAGCCAGCGGGGACTAGCAGGAGAGCAGTACTTC. It encodes CASSQRGLAGEQYF.

This sequence joins TRBV19 and TRBJ2-1, with no clear D. The CDR3 runs to 14 residues. Trimming stripped 1 base from V and 7 bases from J, with 11 bases between. Germline V gene data show CDR1 as LNHDA and CDR2 as SQIVND (reference sequence). The chain's CDR3 is CASSIVPSYNEQFF. In DNA, the CDR3 is TGTGCCAGTAGTATAGTTCCTAGTTATAATGAGCAGTTCTTC.

The J gene is TRBJ2-5, the V gene TRBV7-7, with 13 bases fitting TRBD2. V gave up 5 bases and J gave up 5 bases; unmatched junction bases: 5. The CDR3 totals 15 residues. CDR1 SSHAT and CDR2 FNYEAQ come from the germline V gene (reference sequence). The CDR3 coding sequence is TGTGCCAGCAGCACGGGACTAGCGGGGCGGGAGACCCAGTACTTC. Residues: CASSTGLAGRETQYF.

J is TRBJ2-7 and V is TRBV21-1; TRBD1 is the table's D call and was not checked against the DNA. TRBV21-1 corresponds to a pseudogene. This CDR3 is built from 15 residues. CDR3 coding DNA: TGTGCCAGCAGCAAAGCCCAGGCCGAAGCCTACGAGCAGTACTTC. Protein product: CASSKAQAEAYEQYF.

The chain links TRBV27 to TRBJ2-1, with TRBD2 identical over 10 bases. CDR3 length: 16 residues. Trimming removed 4 bases from V and 5 bases from J; junction bases left unmatched: 8. Germline V CDR1 and CDR2: MNHEY, SMNVEV (reference sequence). In DNA form, the CDR3 reads TGTGCCAGCAGTTCCCTGGGAGCGGGAGGGCACAATGAGCAGTTCTTC. The encoded protein is CASSSLGAGGHNEQFF.

This rearrangement joins TRBV19 to TRBJ2-7, with 10 bases aligning to TRBD2. The CDR3 length is 16 residues. The ends lost 2 bases at V and 7 bases at J; junction bases unmatched: 11. The V gene's germline CDR1 is LNHDA and CDR2 SQIVND (reference sequence). Written as DNA, the CDR3 is TGTGCCAGTAGTATACCTCTAGCGGGAGAGGTTCGGGAGCAGTACTTC. It translates to CASSIPLAGEVREQYF.

The rearrangement uses TRBV7-3 and TRBJ1-6, with a possible D match to TRBD1 (5 bases). The V end was cut by 3 bases, the J end by 7 bases, with 16 bases between. The germline V gene encodes CDR1 SGHTA and CDR2 FQGTGA. The CDR3 is 16 residues long. The DNA for the CDR3 is TGTGCCAGCAGCTTCCGGGGCGGGGGGAGCAATTCACCCCTCCACTTT. It translates to CASSFRGGGSNSPLHF.

The table lists this clone with a count of one. The genes are TRBV28 and TRBJ1-2, with TRBD1 matching over 7 bases. Germline trimming cut 6 bases from V and 7 bases from J; bases unmatched to any gene: 5. The CDR3 sequence is 12 residues long. Per germline, CDR1 MDHEN and CDR2 SYDVKM. The CDR3 reads CASRTTGSGYTF. CDR3 bases: TGTGCCAGCAGGACGACAGGGTCTGGCTACACCTTC.

DNA for the CDR3: TGTGCCAGCAGCTCGGGACTAGCGGGAGGTCCGTACAATGAGCAGTTCTTC. Amino acids: CASSSGLAGGPYNEQFF. V is TRBV5-4 and J is TRBJ2-1, with 15 positions matching TRBD2. The V gene end was trimmed by 3 bases and the J gene end by 4 bases; junction bases not matched to a gene: 5. The CDR3 contains 17 residues. Germline lookup yields CDR1 SGHNT and CDR2 YYREEE (reference sequence).